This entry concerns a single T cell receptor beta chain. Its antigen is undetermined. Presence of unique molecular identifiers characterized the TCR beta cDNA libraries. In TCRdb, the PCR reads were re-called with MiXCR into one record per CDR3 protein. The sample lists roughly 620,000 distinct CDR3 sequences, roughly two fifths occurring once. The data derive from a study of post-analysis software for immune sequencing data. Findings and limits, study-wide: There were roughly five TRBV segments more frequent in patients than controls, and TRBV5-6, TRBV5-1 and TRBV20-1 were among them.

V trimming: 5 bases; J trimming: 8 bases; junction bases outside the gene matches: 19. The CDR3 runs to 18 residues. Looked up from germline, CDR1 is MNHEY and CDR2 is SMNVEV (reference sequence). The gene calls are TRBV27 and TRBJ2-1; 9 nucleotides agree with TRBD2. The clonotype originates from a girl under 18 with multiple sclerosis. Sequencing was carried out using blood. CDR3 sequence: CASSPGAGGPSGLDEQFF. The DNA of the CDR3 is TGTGCCAGCAGTCCAGGGGCGGGGGGGCCCTCCGGGTTGGATGAGCAGTTCTTC.